The present TCR beta chain was sequenced within a study of CD8 T cells in ankylosing spondylitis. This clonotype was detected many times. Molecular-barcoded quantitative 5'-RACE produced these TCR beta libraries. TCRdb passed the 5' RACE reads through MiXCR, listing each CDR3 protein once. The table shows approximately 350,000 distinct CDR3 sequences, with approximately 22% occurring only once. This CDR3 has 12 residues. Trimming took 6 bases from V and 0 from J, leaving 5 bases between them. J is TRBJ2-5 and V is TRBV12-3 or TRBV12-4; D remains ambiguous. This TCR was recovered from a male donor with ankylosing spondylitis or in good health (not recorded which). The sequencing sample was made of blood, either unsorted or a sorted T cell fraction (not recorded which). The CDR3 region has the DNA TGTGCCAGCAGCTCGTACCAAGAGACCCAGTACTTC. Encoded protein: CASSSYQETQYF.